This record concerns one T cell receptor beta chain sequence. As yet, its antigen is unknown. CDR1 is SGHTA and CDR2 is FQGNSA in the germline V gene. The trim removed 5 bases at V and 4 bases at J, leaving 9 bases unmatched. The CDR3 loop spans 16 amino acids. The sample belongs to a study of post-analysis software for immune sequencing data. Study details: Included courses were relapsing-remitting and secondary progressive multiple sclerosis; progressive-relapsing multiple sclerosis was also included. Findings of the study overall: TRBV5-6, TRBV5-1 and TRBV20-1 were among roughly 5 TRBV segments more frequent in patients than controls.

The TCR beta cDNA libraries carried unique molecular identifiers. TCRdb ran MiXCR on the PCR reads and lists one entry per CDR3 protein. The sample has 430,000 or so distinct CDR3 sequences, about 40% seen once. Input material: blood. This TCR came from a girl aged 2-15 years with multiple sclerosis. The rearrangement joins TRBV7-2 to TRBJ2-1; 9 nucleotides match TRBD1. The chain's CDR3 is CASSRQAGTGYNEQFF. The CDR3, as DNA: TGTGCCAGCAGCCGCCAGGCCGGGACAGGGTACAATGAGCAGTTCTTC.